This T cell receptor (beta chain) was found in a study of blood T cells in healthy people across ages. For this clonotype: The antigen is not known.

Study observations and caveats: Aged donors had fewer naive CD4+ cells and lower diversity than long-lived donors.

Together with a sample-barcoded 5' primer, a J-beta primer mix was included in a second PCR lasting about 7 to 12 cycles. Each CDR3 protein is one row after TCRdb ran MiXCR on the 5' RACE reads. This sample has 500,000 to 650,000 distinct CDR3 sequences, with about 25% found just once. CDR1 and CDR2 (germline): MNHEY, SVGAGI. The ends were cut back, 5 bases at V and 5 bases at J, with 19 bases in the middle. The CDR3 is made up of 16 amino acids. These data were likewise used in another study, on T cells of mothers and their children.

The TCR originated in a boy aged 2-9 years in good health. The chain uses TRBV6-5 and TRBJ2-1; D is uncertain. The material sequenced was blood. DNA of the CDR3: TGTGCCAGCAGTAACCTTGCCAACTCCCTCCACAATGAGCAGTTCTTC. Its protein product is CASSNLANSLHNEQFF.